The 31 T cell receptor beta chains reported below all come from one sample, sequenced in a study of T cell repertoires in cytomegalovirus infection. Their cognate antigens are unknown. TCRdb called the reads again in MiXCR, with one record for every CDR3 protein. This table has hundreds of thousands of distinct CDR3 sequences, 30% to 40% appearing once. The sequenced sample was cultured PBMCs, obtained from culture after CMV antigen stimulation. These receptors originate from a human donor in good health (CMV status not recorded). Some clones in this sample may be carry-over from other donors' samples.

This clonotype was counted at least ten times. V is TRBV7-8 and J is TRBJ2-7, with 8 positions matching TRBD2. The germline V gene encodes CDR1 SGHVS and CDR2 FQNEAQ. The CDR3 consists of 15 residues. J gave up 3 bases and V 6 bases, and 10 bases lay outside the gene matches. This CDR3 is CASSQHSGTFYEQYF. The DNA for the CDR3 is TGTGCCAGCAGTCAGCATAGCGGGACTTTCTACGAGCAGTACTTC.

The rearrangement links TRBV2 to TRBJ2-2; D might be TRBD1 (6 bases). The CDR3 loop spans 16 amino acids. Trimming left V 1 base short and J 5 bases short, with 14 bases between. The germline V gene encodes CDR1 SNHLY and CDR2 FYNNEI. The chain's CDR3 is CASSEGGRGGTGELFF. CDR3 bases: TGTGCCAGCAGTGAAGGGGGCAGGGGTGGTACCGGGGAGCTGTTTTTT.

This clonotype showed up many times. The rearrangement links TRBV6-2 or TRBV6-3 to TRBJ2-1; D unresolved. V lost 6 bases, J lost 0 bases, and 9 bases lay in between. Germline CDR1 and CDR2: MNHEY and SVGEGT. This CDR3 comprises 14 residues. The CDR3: CASSRLSSYNEQFF. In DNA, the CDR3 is TGTGCCAGCAGCAGACTCAGCTCCTACAATGAGCAGTTCTTC.

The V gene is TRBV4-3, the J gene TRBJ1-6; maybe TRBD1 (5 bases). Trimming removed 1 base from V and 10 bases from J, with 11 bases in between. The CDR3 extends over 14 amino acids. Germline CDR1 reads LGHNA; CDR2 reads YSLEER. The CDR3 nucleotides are TGCGCCAGCAGCCAAGGGGTCTGGGGGTCACCCCTCCACTTT. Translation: CASSQGVWGSPLHF.

This CDR3 is CASRRTLSLASDTQYF. The CDR3, as DNA: TGTGCCAGCAGACGCACTCTGAGCCTAGCGTCGGATACGCAGTATTTT. The chain is built from TRBV6-2 or TRBV6-3 and TRBJ2-3; tentative D call: TRBD2 (6 bases). This CDR3 is built from 16 residues. Germline lookup yields CDR1 MNHEY and CDR2 SVGEGT. V lost 6 bases to trimming and J lost 6 bases, with 22 bases between them.

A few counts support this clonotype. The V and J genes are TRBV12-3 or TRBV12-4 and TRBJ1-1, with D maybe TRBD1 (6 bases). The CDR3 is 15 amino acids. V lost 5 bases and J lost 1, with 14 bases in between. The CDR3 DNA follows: TGTGCCAGCAGTCCACACAGGGCTGGGAACACTGAAGCTTTCTTT. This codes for CASSPHRAGNTEAFF.

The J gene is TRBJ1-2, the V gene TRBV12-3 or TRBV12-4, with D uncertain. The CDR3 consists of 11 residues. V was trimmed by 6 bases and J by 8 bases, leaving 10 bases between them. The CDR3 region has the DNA TGTGCCAGCAGCCGCGGGTCGGGCTACACCTTC. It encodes CASSRGSGYTF.

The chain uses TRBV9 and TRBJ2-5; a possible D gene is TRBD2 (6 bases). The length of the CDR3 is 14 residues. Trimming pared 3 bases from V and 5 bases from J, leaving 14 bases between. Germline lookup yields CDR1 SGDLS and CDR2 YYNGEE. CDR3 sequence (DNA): TGTGCCAGCAGCGACGGGGGATGGAGGGAGACCCAGTACTTC. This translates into CASSDGGWRETQYF.

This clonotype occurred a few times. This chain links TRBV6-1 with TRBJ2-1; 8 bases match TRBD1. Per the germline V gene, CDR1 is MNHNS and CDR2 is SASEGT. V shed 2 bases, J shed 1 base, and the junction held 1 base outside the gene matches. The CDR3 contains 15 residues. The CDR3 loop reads CASSERDRSYNEQFF. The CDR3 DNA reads TGTGCCAGCAGTGAAAGGGACAGGTCCTACAATGAGCAGTTCTTC.

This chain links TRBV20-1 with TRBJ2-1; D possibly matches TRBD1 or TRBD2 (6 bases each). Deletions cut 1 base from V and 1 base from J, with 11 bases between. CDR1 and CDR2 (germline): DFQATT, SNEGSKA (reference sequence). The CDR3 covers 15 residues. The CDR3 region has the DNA TGCAGTGCTAGAGCGGGGGCTAGTTCCTACAATGAGCAGTTCTTC. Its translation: CSARAGASSYNEQFF.

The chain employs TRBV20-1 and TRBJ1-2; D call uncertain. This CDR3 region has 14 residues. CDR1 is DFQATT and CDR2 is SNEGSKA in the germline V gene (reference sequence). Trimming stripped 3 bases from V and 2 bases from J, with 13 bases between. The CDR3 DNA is TGCAGTGCTAGCACAGAGCAGTTAAACTATGGCTACACCTTC. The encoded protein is CSASTEQLNYGYTF.

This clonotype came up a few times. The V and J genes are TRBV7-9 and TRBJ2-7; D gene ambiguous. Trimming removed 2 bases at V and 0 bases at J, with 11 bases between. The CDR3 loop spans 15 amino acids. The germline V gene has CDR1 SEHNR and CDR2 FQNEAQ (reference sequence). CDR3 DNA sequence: TGTGCCAGCAGCTTACTTCCGGAGAGCTCCTACGAGCAGTACTTC. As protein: CASSLLPESSYEQYF.

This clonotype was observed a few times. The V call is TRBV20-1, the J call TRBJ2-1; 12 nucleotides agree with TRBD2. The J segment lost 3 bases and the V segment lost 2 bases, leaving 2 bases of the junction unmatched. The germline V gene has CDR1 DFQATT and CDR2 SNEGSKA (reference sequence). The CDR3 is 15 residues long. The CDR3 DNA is TGCAGTGCTAGACCGGGACTAGCGGGCTACAATGAGCAGTTCTTC. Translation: CSARPGLAGYNEQFF.

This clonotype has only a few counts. The DNA of the CDR3 is TGTGCCATCAGTGAGTCTGGGCAGGGGGCAAGGAATGAGCAGTTCTTC. Protein: CAISESGQGARNEQFF. The chain combines TRBV10-3 with TRBJ2-1; the match to TRBD1 covers 8 bases. The germline gives CDR1 ENHRY, CDR2 SYGVKD. V trimming: 0 bases; J trimming: 7 bases; junction bases outside the gene matches: 8. CDR3 length: 16 residues.

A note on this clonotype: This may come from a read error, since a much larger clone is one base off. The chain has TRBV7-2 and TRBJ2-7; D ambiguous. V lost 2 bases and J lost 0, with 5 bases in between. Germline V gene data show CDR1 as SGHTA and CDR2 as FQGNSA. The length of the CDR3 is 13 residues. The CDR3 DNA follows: TGTGCCAGCAGCTTATTGGTCTCCTACGAGCAGTACTTC. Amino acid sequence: CASSLLVSYEQYF.

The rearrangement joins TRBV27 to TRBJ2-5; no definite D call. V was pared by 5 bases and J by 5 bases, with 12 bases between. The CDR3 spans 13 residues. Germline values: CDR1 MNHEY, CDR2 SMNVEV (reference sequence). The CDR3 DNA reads TGTGCCAGCAGTCGACGACGGGTGGAGACCCAGTACTTC. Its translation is CASSRRRVETQYF.

The DNA for the CDR3 is TGTGCCAGCTCACCTACAGCGGGAGGGGGAAACATTCAGTACTTC. Translated, it gives CASSPTAGGGNIQYF. J is TRBJ2-4 and V is TRBV18; 10 bases match TRBD2. This CDR3 is built from 15 residues. Germline V gene data show CDR1 as KGHSH and CDR2 as LQKENI. Losses at the gene ends were 3 bases for V and 6 bases for J; bases not matched to a gene: 5.

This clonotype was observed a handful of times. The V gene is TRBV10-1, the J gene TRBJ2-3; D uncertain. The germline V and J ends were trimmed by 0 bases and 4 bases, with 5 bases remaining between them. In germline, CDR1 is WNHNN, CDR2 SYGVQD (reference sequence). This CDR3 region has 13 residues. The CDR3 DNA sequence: TGCGCCAGCAGTGAGTCAAAAGCAGATACGCAGTATTTT. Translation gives CASSESKADTQYF.

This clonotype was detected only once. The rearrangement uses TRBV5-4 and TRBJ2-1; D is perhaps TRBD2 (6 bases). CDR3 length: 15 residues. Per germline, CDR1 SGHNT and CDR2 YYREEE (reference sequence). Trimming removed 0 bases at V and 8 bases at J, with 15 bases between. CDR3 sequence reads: CASSLGGGRPHEQFF. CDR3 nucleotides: TGTGCCAGCAGCTTGGGTGGGGGGAGACCGCATGAGCAGTTCTTC.

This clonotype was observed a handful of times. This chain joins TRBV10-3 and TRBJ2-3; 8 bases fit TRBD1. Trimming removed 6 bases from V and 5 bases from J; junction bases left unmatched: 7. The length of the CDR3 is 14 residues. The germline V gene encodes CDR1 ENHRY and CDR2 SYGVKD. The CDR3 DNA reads TGTGCCATCAGCCGGGACAGGTCCCAAGATACGCAGTATTTT. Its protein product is CAISRDRSQDTQYF.

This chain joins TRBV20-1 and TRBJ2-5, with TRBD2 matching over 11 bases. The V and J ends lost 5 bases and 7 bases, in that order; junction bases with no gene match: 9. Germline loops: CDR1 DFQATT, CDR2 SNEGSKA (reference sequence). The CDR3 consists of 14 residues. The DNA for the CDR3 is TGCAGTGCTCATCTAGCGGGGGGCCGGGGGACCCAGTACTTC. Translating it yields CSAHLAGGRGTQYF.

As DNA, the CDR3 is TGCGCCAGCAGCCAGGGACAGGGGGCGGGTGAGCAGTTCTTC. It encodes CASSQGQGAGEQFF. The chain combines TRBV4-1 with TRBJ2-1; TRBD1 matches 12 bases. Germline V lookup: CDR1 MGHRA, CDR2 YSYEKL. The J segment lost 9 bases and the V segment lost 3 bases, leaving 3 bases of the junction unmatched. This CDR3 contains 14 residues.

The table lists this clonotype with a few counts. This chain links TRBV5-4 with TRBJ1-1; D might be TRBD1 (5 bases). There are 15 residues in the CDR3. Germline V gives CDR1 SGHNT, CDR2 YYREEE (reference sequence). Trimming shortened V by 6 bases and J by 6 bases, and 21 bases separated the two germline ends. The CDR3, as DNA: TGTGCCAGCACTACGGACCGGGGCGGACACTCTGAAGCTTTCTTT. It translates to CASTTDRGGHSEAFF. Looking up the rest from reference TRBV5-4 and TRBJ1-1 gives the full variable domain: ETGVTQSPTHLIKTRGQQVTLRCSSQSGHNTVSWYQQALGQGPQFIFQYYREEENGRGNFPPRFSGLQFPNYSSELNVNALELDDSALYLCASTTDRGGHSEAFFGQGTRLTVV.

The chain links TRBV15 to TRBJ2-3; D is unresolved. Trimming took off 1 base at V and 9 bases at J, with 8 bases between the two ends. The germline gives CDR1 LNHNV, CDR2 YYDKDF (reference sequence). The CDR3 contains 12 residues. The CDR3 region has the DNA TGTGCCACCAGCAGAGGTGAATCCACGCAGTATTTT. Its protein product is CATSRGESTQYF.

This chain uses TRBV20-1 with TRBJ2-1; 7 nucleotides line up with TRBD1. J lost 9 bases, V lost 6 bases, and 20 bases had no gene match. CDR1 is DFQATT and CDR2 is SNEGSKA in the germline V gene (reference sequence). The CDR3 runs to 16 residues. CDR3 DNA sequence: TGCAGTGCAAAAGTCGTCGAGACAGGGAGTCAAACTGAGCAGTTCTTC. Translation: CSAKVVETGSQTEQFF.

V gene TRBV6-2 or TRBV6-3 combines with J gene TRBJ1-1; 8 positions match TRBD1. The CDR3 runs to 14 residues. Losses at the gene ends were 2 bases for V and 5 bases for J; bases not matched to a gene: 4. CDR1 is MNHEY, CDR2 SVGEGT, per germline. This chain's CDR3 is CASSYGQGVTEAFF. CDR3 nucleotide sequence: TGTGCCAGCAGTTACGGACAGGGTGTTACTGAAGCTTTCTTT.

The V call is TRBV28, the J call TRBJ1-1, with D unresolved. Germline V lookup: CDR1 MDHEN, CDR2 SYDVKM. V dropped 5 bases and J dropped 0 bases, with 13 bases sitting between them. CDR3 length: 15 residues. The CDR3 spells CASSPTHTLNTEAFF. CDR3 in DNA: TGTGCCAGCAGTCCCACACATACCCTGAACACTGAAGCTTTCTTT.

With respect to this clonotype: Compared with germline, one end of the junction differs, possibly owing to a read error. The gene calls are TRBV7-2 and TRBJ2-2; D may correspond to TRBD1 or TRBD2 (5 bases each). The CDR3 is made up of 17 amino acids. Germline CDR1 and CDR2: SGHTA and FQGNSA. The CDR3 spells CASSFSRRAANNGELVF. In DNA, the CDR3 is TGTGCCAGCAGTTTTTCCCGCAGGGCCGCGAACAACGGGGAGCTGGTTTTT.

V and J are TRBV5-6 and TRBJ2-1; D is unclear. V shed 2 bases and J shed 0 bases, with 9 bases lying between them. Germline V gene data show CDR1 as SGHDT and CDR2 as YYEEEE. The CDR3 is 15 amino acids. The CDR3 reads CASSFKGSSYNEQFF. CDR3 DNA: TGTGCCAGCAGCTTTAAGGGAAGCTCCTACAATGAGCAGTTCTTC.

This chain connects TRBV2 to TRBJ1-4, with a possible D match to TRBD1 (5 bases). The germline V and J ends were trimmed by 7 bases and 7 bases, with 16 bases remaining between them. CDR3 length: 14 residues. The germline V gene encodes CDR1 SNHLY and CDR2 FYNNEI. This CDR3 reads CASKGLSPFEKLFF. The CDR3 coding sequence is TGTGCCAGCAAGGGACTCTCTCCTTTTGAAAAACTGTTTTTT.

CDR3 nucleotides: TGTGCCAGTAGTATTGGGACAGGGGTGTACGAGCAGTACTTC. Protein product: CASSIGTGVYEQYF. The gene calls are TRBV19 and TRBJ2-7; 10 positions agree with TRBD1. CDR3 length equals 14 residues. Germline loops: CDR1 LNHDA, CDR2 SQIVND (reference sequence). The J segment lost 4 bases and the V segment lost 3 bases, leaving 3 bases of the junction unmatched. Based on the CDR3 plus reference TRBV19 and TRBJ2-7, the full variable domain is DGGITQSPKYLFRKEGQNVTLSCEQNLNHDAMYWYRQDPGQGLRLIYYSQIVNDFQKGDIAEGYSVSREKKESFPLTVTSAQKNPTAFYLCASSIGTGVYEQYFGPGTRLTVT.